The 14 T cell receptor beta chains presented below share a single source sample, sequenced in a study of cytomegalovirus exposure and HLA in healthy donors. PCR primers comprised 60 Vbeta and 13 Jbeta primers. TCRdb's copy holds only in-frame clones and misses some; the assay was immunoSEQ multiplex PCR. The sample records more than 85,000 clones, 60% to 75% being singletons. Sequencing was done on a sample of PBMCs. Receptors were obtained from a female donor in good health and CMV-seronegative.

The V and J genes are TRBV6-1 and TRBJ2-1; tentatively, D is TRBD2 (6 bases). This CDR3 is 13 amino acids long. Germline V gene lookup returns CDR1 MNHNS and CDR2 SASEGT. Between the trimmed V and J ends, which lost 2 bases and 5 bases, there was a span of 7 bases. This CDR3 reads CASSEPGDNEQFF. CDR3 DNA: TGTGCCAGCAGTGAACCGGGAGACAATGAGCAGTTCTTC.

The chain couples TRBV7-9 to TRBJ1-2, with 9 nucleotides matching TRBD1. CDR3 length: 13 amino acids. Germline assignment: CDR1 SEHNR and CDR2 FQNEAQ (reference sequence). V lost 1 base, J lost 6 bases, and 0 bases stayed unmatched. The DNA for the CDR3 is TGTGCCAGCAGCTTAGGGACAGGGGATGGCTACACCTTC. Its protein product is CASSLGTGDGYTF.

This chain joins TRBV11-1 and TRBJ1-1; no clear D gene. The CDR3 is made up of 13 amino acids. V was shortened by 2 bases and J by 1 base, with 5 bases between the two germline ends. CDR1 and CDR2 (germline): SGHAT, FQDESV (reference sequence). CDR3 DNA: TGTGCCAGCAGCTTATATCCGAACACTGAAGCTTTCTTT. As protein: CASSLYPNTEAFF.

The gene calls are TRBV5-5 and TRBJ2-1; a possible D gene is TRBD2 (5 bases). This CDR3 has 14 residues. Trimming removed 4 bases from V and 5 bases from J, with 13 bases in between. Germline V gives CDR1 SGHKS, CDR2 YYEKEE (reference sequence). CDR3 protein: CASSIEWGDNEQFF. The CDR3 DNA follows: TGTGCCAGCAGCATCGAGTGGGGAGACAATGAGCAGTTCTTC.

Here the CDR3 reads CAGTTTNEKLFF. Here the CDR3 DNA reads TGTGCCGGCACCACAACTAATGAAAAACTGTTTTTT. This chain links TRBV30 with TRBJ1-4; D is ambiguous. Trimming took 8 bases from V and 0 from J, leaving 7 bases between them. Germline V gene data show CDR1 as GTSNPN and CDR2 as SVGIG (reference sequence). This CDR3 spans 12 amino acids.

The V call is TRBV11-2, the J call TRBJ2-7; weak D call: TRBD2 (6 bases). Germline CDR1 is SGHAT and CDR2 is FQNNGV. This CDR3 region has 13 residues. V was cut by 1 base and J by 3 bases, with 7 bases left in between. The CDR3 here is CASSLVRGYEQYF. The CDR3 region has the DNA TGTGCCAGCAGCTTAGTGCGGGGCTACGAGCAGTACTTC.

This rearrangement joins TRBV27 to TRBJ2-1; TRBD1 matches at 9 bases. Trimming at V came to 8 bases and at J to 7 bases, leaving 6 bases not matched to a gene. The CDR3 extends over 13 amino acids. Germline CDR1 and CDR2: MNHEY and SMNVEV (reference sequence). DNA of the CDR3: TGTGCCAGCTCCTTGACAGGGGGGAATGAGCAGTTCTTC. Encoded protein: CASSLTGGNEQFF.

The V gene is TRBV2, the J gene TRBJ1-5, with a possible D match to TRBD1 (6 bases). The CDR3 runs to 13 residues. With 5 bases removed from V and 7 bases from J, the gap between germline ends came to 12 bases. Germline-derived CDR1 and CDR2 are SNHLY and FYNNEI. CDR3 nucleotide sequence: TGTGCCAGCAGTAGGGGGTTACAACAGCCCCAGCATTTT. It specifies CASSRGLQQPQHF.

The rearrangement joins TRBV5-6 to TRBJ1-6; D might be TRBD1 (5 bases). The length of the CDR3 is 14 residues. Germline V gene lookup returns CDR1 SGHDT and CDR2 YYEEEE. Trimming cost V 1 base and J 10 bases, with 12 bases left between them. The CDR3 nucleotides read TGTGCCAGCAGCTTGTCGGGGGTTCCCTCACCCCTCCACTTT. Translated, it gives CASSLSGVPSPLHF.

A few counts support this clone. The chain recombines TRBV6-5 with TRBJ2-2, with 7 bases aligning to TRBD1. The CDR3 consists of 15 residues. The junction had 0 bases not matched to a gene; V was cut back by 2 bases and J by 0 bases. The V gene's germline CDR1 is MNHEY and CDR2 SVGAGI. CDR3 region: CASSYGTANTGELFF. In DNA, the CDR3 is TGTGCCAGCAGTTACGGGACAGCGAACACCGGGGAGCTGTTTTTT.

J is TRBJ2-7 and V is TRBV5-6; 10 bases map to TRBD2. The CDR3 totals 15 residues. CDR1 and CDR2 (germline): SGHDT, YYEEEE. V shed 0 bases, J shed 1 base, and the junction held 1 base outside the gene matches. The CDR3 protein is CASSLGTSGSYEQYF. The CDR3 DNA is TGTGCCAGCAGCTTGGGGACTAGCGGATCCTACGAGCAGTACTTC.

There are a few counts of this clone. The gene calls are TRBV4-3 and TRBJ2-7; D may be TRBD2 (5 bases). Germline V gene data show CDR1 as LGHNA and CDR2 as YSLEER. CDR3 length: 15 residues. Trimming stripped 1 base from V and 1 base from J, with 11 bases between. DNA for the CDR3: TGCGCCAGCAGCCAAGCCCTAGCCGAGTCCTACGAGCAGTACTTC. Protein: CASSQALAESYEQYF.

The chain combines TRBV5-4 with TRBJ1-2; TRBD1 matches at 8 bases. CDR3 length: 14 amino acids. CDR1 and CDR2 (germline): SGHNT, YYREEE (reference sequence). The J segment lost 0 bases and the V segment lost 4 bases, leaving 2 bases of the junction unmatched. The CDR3 region is CASSLQGANYGYTF. The CDR3 nucleotides are TGTGCCAGCAGCCTACAGGGGGCTAACTATGGCTACACCTTC.

This clone was counted once. The chain recombines TRBV28 with TRBJ1-1; D is perhaps TRBD1 (6 bases). Germline CDR1 is MDHEN and CDR2 is SYDVKM. Trimming removed 10 bases at V and 5 bases at J, with 14 bases between. This CDR3 has 12 residues. CDR3 sequence (DNA): TGTGCCACCGACCGTAGGGGGACTGAAGCTTTCTTT. Its translation: CATDRRGTEAFF.